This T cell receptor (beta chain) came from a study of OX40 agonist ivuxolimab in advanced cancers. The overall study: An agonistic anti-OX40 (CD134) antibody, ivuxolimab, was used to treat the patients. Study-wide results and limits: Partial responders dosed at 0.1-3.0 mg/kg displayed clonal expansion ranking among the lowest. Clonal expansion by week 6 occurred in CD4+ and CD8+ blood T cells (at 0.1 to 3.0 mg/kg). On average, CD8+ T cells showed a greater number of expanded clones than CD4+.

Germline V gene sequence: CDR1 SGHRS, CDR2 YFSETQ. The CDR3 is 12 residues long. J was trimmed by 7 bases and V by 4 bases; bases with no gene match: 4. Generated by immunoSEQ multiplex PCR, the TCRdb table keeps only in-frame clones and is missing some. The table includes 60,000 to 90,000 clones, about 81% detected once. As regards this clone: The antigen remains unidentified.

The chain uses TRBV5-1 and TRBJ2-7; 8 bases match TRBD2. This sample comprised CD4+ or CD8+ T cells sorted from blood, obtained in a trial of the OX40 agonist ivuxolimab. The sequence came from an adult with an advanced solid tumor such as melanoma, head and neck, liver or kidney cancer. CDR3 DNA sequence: TGCGCCAGCAGCGCGACTAGCGCGGAGCAGTACTTC. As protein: CASSATSAEQYF.